The 21 T cell receptor beta chains presented below share a single source sample, sequenced in a study of blood T cell repertoires in COVID-19. Sequenced by immunoSEQ multiplex PCR; TCRdb stores in-frame clones only, minus some. This sample has roughly 11,000 clones, with roughly 80% found just once. Sequenced material: peripheral blood. These receptors all come from a human donor in a cohort sampled during active COVID-19.

This chain joins TRBV6-5 and TRBJ1-2, with 8 bases lining up with TRBD1. V gave up 9 bases and J gave up 6 bases; unmatched junction bases: 6. The CDR3 is 12 amino acids. Germline V gene sequence: CDR1 MNHEY, CDR2 SVGAGI. The CDR3 DNA follows: TGTGCCAGTAAACAGGGGGATAATGGCTACACCTTC. Its protein is CASKQGDNGYTF.

The J gene is TRBJ2-3, the V gene TRBV5-1, with a possible D match to TRBD2 (5 bases). In germline, CDR1 is SGHRS, CDR2 YFSETQ. This CDR3 is built from 14 residues. The ends were cut back, 0 bases at V and 4 bases at J, with 9 bases in the middle. The chain's CDR3 is CASSLDPGSDTQYF. The CDR3 nucleotides read TGCGCCAGCAGCTTGGATCCGGGGTCAGATACGCAGTATTTT.

The J gene is TRBJ1-5, the V gene TRBV28; tentatively, D is TRBD1 (5 bases). Germline V gene data show CDR1 as MDHEN and CDR2 as SYDVKM. The CDR3 runs to 15 residues. Between the trimmed V and J ends, which lost 2 bases and 3 bases, there was a span of 11 bases. In nucleotides, the CDR3 is TGTGCCAGCAGTTTAAGAAGGGGAACCAATCAGCCCCAGCATTTT. Translation gives CASSLRRGTNQPQHF.

The chain uses TRBV15 and TRBJ1-6, with 7 positions matching TRBD1. The germline V gene has CDR1 LNHNV and CDR2 YYDKDF (reference sequence). This CDR3 spans 17 amino acids. Trimming cost V 1 base and J 3 bases; bases outside gene matches: 6. CDR3 nucleotide sequence: TGTGCCACCAGCAGAGCTGCCGGGACAGTCTATAATTCACCCCTCCACTTT. Residues: CATSRAAGTVYNSPLHF.

The rearrangement links TRBV5-4 to TRBJ1-6, with a possible D match to TRBD1 (6 bases). Germline CDR1 reads SGHNT; CDR2 reads YYREEE (reference sequence). CDR3 length: 14 amino acids. V was trimmed by 4 bases and J by 5 bases, leaving 10 bases between them. CDR3: CASSQDRNNSPLHF. The CDR3, as DNA: TGTGCCAGCAGCCAAGACAGGAATAATTCACCCCTCCACTTT. The full variable domain, its missing parts supplied by reference TRBV5-4 and TRBJ1-6, is ETGVTQSPTHLIKTRGQQVTLRCSSQSGHNTVSWYQQALGQGPQFIFQYYREEENGRGNFPPRFSGLQFPNYSSELNVNALELDDSALYLCASSQDRNNSPLHFGNGTRLTVT.

The V call is TRBV3-1 (or the pseudogene TRBV3-2), the J call TRBJ2-3; TRBD1 matches at 7 bases. V gave up 6 bases and J gave up 1 base; unmatched junction bases: 10. The CDR3 runs 16 residues. Germline V gene sequence: CDR1 LGHDT, CDR2 YNNKEL (reference sequence). Here the CDR3 reads CASSRISGTGTDTQYF. Here the CDR3 DNA reads TGTGCCAGCAGTCGCATCTCCGGGACAGGCACAGATACGCAGTATTTT.

The gene calls are TRBV5-8 and TRBJ2-3; 10 bases fit TRBD1. The germline gives CDR1 SGHTS, CDR2 YDEGEE. The CDR3 is 19 amino acids. Trimming at V came to 4 bases and at J to 1 base, leaving 15 bases not matched to a gene. This CDR3 is CASSRTGGLLYHGTDTQYF. The DNA for the CDR3 is TGTGCCAGCAGCCGGACAGGGGGGCTGTTATACCATGGCACAGATACGCAGTATTTT.

The V call is TRBV7-9, the J call TRBJ1-1; no clear D. Trimming removed 7 bases from V and 4 bases from J, with 13 bases in between. Germline CDR1 and CDR2: SEHNR and FQNEAQ (reference sequence). This CDR3 is built from 13 residues. The CDR3 is CASKEWGGTEAFF. The CDR3 region has the DNA TGTGCCAGCAAGGAATGGGGAGGCACTGAAGCTTTCTTT. The full variable domain, in which reference TRBV7-9 and TRBJ1-1 provide the parts outside the CDR3, is DTGVSQNPRHKITKRGQNVTFRCDPISEHNRLYWYRQTLGQGPEFLTYFQNEAQLEKSRLLSDRFSAERPKGSFSTLEIQRTEQGDSAMYLCASKEWGGTEAFFGQGTRLTVV.

This sequence joins TRBV30 and TRBJ1-5, with 10 bases identical to TRBD1. The CDR3 runs 14 residues. V gave up 3 bases and J gave up 3 bases; unmatched junction bases: 2. Looked up from germline, CDR1 is GTSNPN and CDR2 is SVGIG (reference sequence). The chain's CDR3 is CAWRGQGYNQPQHF. Written as DNA, the CDR3 is TGTGCCTGGAGGGGACAGGGGTACAATCAGCCCCAGCATTTT.

This clone has a single count. The rearrangement links TRBV4-1 to TRBJ2-3; TRBD2 is a possible D gene (6 bases). The CDR3 covers 16 residues. Trimming removed 4 bases from V and 4 bases from J, with 18 bases in between. Germline values: CDR1 MGHRA, CDR2 YSYEKL. CDR3: CASSLESQGRPDTQYF. The CDR3, as DNA: TGCGCCAGCAGCCTAGAGAGTCAAGGGAGGCCAGATACGCAGTATTTT.

The chain links TRBV5-4 to TRBJ1-2; unclear D gene. The CDR3 is 13 residues long. CDR1 and CDR2 (germline): SGHNT, YYREEE (reference sequence). Trimming stripped 0 bases from V and 4 bases from J, with 7 bases between. The CDR3 nucleotides are TGTGCCAGCAGCTTGGTGTCCGGCTATGGCTACACCTTC. It translates to CASSLVSGYGYTF.

The V call is TRBV5-1, the J call TRBJ2-7; TRBD1 matches at 8 bases. CDR3 length: 16 residues. Germline V gene sequence: CDR1 SGHRS, CDR2 YFSETQ. The V gene end was trimmed by 0 bases and the J gene end by 2 bases; junction bases not matched to a gene: 7. The CDR3 loop reads CASSLALDRVAYEQYF. DNA for the CDR3: TGCGCCAGCAGCTTGGCCCTGGACAGGGTAGCCTACGAGCAGTACTTC. Full variable domain (missing parts from reference TRBV5-1 and TRBJ2-7): KAGVTQTPRYLIKTRGQQVTLSCSPISGHRSVSWYQQTPGQGLQFLFEYFSETQRNKGNFPGRFSGRQFSNSRSEMNVSTLELGDSALYLCASSLALDRVAYEQYFGPGTRLTVT.

This clone ranks as large. This sample also contains other DNA sequences that code for the same CDR3. J is TRBJ1-6 and V is TRBV5-1; D remains ambiguous. Germline V gene lookup returns CDR1 SGHRS and CDR2 YFSETQ. This CDR3 has 13 residues. The germline V and J ends were trimmed by 2 bases and 8 bases, with 8 bases remaining between them. The CDR3 region is CASSLKLDSPLHF. The CDR3 DNA sequence: TGCGCCAGCAGCTTAAAGCTCGATTCACCCCTCCACTTT.

This chain connects TRBV12-5 to TRBJ2-3; D may be TRBD1 (6 bases). Per germline, CDR1 LGHNT and CDR2 FRNRAP. CDR3 length: 15 amino acids. The V and J ends lost 4 bases and 4 bases respectively, with 15 bases between them. The CDR3 sequence is CASGSTGFGPDTQYF. For the CDR3, the DNA is TGTGCTAGTGGTTCCACAGGGTTCGGCCCAGATACGCAGTATTTT. Filled out from reference TRBV12-5 and TRBJ2-3, the complete variable domain reads DARVTQTPRHKVTEMGQEVTMRCQPILGHNTVFWYRQTMMQGLELLAYFRNRAPLDDSGMPKDRFSAEMPDATLATLKIQPSEPRDSAVYFCASGSTGFGPDTQYFGPGTRLTVL.

This clone was observed once. The rearrangement uses TRBV5-4 and TRBJ2-7; tentative D call: TRBD2 (6 bases). Germline values: CDR1 SGHNT, CDR2 YYREEE (reference sequence). This CDR3 spans 15 amino acids. Trimming left V 0 bases short and J 5 bases short, with 15 bases between. CDR3 region: CASSLEASVPHEQYF. CDR3 sequence (DNA): TGTGCCAGCAGCTTGGAGGCTAGCGTTCCCCACGAGCAGTACTTC.

This clone was picked up one time. The chain joins TRBV7-9 to TRBJ2-3; 12 bases agree with TRBD1. The CDR3 runs 15 residues. Germline trimming cut 4 bases from V and 4 bases from J; bases unmatched to any gene: 3. The V gene's germline CDR1 is SEHNR and CDR2 FQNEAQ (reference sequence). CDR3 residues: CASSWGQGAADTQYF. The CDR3 DNA reads as TGTGCCAGCAGCTGGGGACAGGGGGCTGCAGATACGCAGTATTTT.

J is TRBJ1-5 and V is TRBV6-4; no clear D gene. CDR1 is MRHNA and CDR2 is SNTAGT in the germline V gene. The CDR3 totals 15 residues. The V end was cut by 5 bases, the J end by 2 bases, with 13 bases between. The CDR3 DNA follows: TGTGCCAGCAGTCTGAATACACCCGGCAATCAGCCCCAGCATTTT. This translates into CASSLNTPGNQPQHF.

The V and J genes are TRBV4-1 and TRBJ2-3, with 9 bases lining up with TRBD2. The germline gives CDR1 MGHRA, CDR2 YSYEKL. The CDR3 spans 14 residues. Trimming removed 4 bases from V and 5 bases from J; junction bases left unmatched: 4. The DNA of the CDR3 is TGCGCCAGCAGCCCGGGACTAGCCGAAGATACGCAGTATTTT. Its translation: CASSPGLAEDTQYF.

In nucleotides, the CDR3 is TGTGCCAGCAGTAAACCCGGGACAGGGACTGGGGCCAACGTCCTGACTTTC. Protein sequence: CASSKPGTGTGANVLTF. The rearrangement uses TRBV27 and TRBJ2-6, with 9 positions matching TRBD1. J gave up 2 bases and V 5 bases, and 7 bases lay outside the gene matches. The CDR3 sequence is 17 residues long. In germline, CDR1 is MNHEY, CDR2 SMNVEV (reference sequence).

The chain couples TRBV7-2 to TRBJ2-3; tentatively, D is TRBD1 (5 bases). Germline V lookup: CDR1 SGHTA, CDR2 FQGNSA. The length of the CDR3 is 13 residues. Trimming stripped 0 bases from V and 4 bases from J, with 5 bases between. CDR3 sequence reads: CASSLARADTQYF. DNA for the CDR3: TGTGCCAGCAGCTTAGCCAGGGCAGATACGCAGTATTTT. The complete variable domain, with remaining parts taken from reference TRBV7-2 and TRBJ2-3, reads GAGVSQSPSNKVTEKGKDVELRCDPISGHTALYWYRQSLGQGLEFLIYFQGNSAPDKSGLPSDRFSAERTGGSVSTLTIQRTQQEDSAVYLCASSLARADTQYFGPGTRLTVL.

This sequence joins TRBV5-4 and TRBJ2-1; TRBD1 is a possible D gene (5 bases). V was clipped by 0 bases and J by 0 bases, with 7 bases between them. The CDR3 length is 15 residues. Germline V gives CDR1 SGHNT, CDR2 YYREEE (reference sequence). CDR3 residues: CASSLGQSSYNEQFF. CDR3 DNA: TGTGCCAGCAGCTTGGGACAGAGCTCCTACAATGAGCAGTTCTTC.